The source of this T cell receptor (beta chain) is a study of prognosis after radiotherapy for stage I lung cancer. Germline CDR1 is SGHRS and CDR2 is YFSETQ. The length of the CDR3 is 12 residues. V lost 0 bases to trimming and J lost 4 bases, with 4 bases between them. Genomic DNA was the source, and TCR beta CDR3 was amplified from it by two-round multiplex PCR. Each TRBV and TRBJ gene had its own primer in the first PCR round. TCRdb re-called the multiplex PCR reads through MiXCR, storing one row per CDR3 protein. The top ten clones hold roughly 21% of a sample with nearly 25,000 distinct CDR3 sequences, about 40% of them seen once. This clonotype has a count of ten or more.

V and J are TRBV5-1 and TRBJ2-5; no firm D call. This clonotype was obtained from a donor over 45 with non-small cell lung cancer. Source: PBMCs, taken before or after stereotactic body radiation therapy (not recorded which). CDR3 nucleotide sequence: TGCGCCAGCAGCTTGGTTGGAGAGACCCAGTACTTC. This sequence encodes CASSLVGETQYF. The full variable domain, with the rest looked up from reference TRBV5-1 and TRBJ2-5, is KAGVTQTPRYLIKTRGQQVTLSCSPISGHRSVSWYQQTPGQGLQFLFEYFSETQRNKGNFPGRFSGRQFSNSRSEMNVSTLELGDSALYLCASSLVGETQYFGPGTRLLVL.